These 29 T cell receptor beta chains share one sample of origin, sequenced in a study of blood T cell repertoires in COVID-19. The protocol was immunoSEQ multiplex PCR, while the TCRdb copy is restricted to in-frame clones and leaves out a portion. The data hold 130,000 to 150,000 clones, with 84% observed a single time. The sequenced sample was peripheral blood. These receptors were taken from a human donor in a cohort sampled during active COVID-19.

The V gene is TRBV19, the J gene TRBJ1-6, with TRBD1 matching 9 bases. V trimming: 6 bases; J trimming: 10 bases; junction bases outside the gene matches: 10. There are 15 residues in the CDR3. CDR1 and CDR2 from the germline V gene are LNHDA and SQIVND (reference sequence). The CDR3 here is CASRARTGEGSPLHF. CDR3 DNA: TGTGCCAGTAGGGCTCGGACAGGGGAAGGATCACCCCTCCACTTT.

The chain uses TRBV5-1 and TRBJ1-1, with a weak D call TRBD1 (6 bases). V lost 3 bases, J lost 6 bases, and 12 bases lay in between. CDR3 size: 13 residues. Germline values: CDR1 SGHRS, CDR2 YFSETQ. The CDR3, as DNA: TGCGCCAGCAGCTCCATACAGGGCTCTGAAGCTTTCTTT. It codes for CASSSIQGSEAFF. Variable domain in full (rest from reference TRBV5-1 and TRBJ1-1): KAGVTQTPRYLIKTRGQQVTLSCSPISGHRSVSWYQQTPGQGLQFLFEYFSETQRNKGNFPGRFSGRQFSNSRSEMNVSTLELGDSALYLCASSSIQGSEAFFGQGTRLTVV.

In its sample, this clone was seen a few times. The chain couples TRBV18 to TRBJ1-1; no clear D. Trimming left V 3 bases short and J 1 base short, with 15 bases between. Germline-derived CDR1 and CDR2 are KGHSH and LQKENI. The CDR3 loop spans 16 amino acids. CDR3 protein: CASSPTEAYTNTEAFF. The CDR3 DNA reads TGTGCCAGCTCACCTACGGAGGCCTATACGAACACTGAAGCTTTCTTT.

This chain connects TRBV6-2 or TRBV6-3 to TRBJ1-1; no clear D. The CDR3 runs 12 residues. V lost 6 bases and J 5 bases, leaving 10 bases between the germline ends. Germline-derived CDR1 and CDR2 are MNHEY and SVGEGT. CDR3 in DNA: TGTGCCAGCAGCTTAAGTAGAACTGAAGCTTTCTTT. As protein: CASSLSRTEAFF.

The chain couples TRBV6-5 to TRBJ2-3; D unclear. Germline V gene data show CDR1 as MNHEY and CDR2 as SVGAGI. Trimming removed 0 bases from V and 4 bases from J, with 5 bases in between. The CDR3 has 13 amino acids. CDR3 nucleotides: TGTGCCAGCAGTTACTCCTTCCCAGATACGCAGTATTTT. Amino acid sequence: CASSYSFPDTQYF.

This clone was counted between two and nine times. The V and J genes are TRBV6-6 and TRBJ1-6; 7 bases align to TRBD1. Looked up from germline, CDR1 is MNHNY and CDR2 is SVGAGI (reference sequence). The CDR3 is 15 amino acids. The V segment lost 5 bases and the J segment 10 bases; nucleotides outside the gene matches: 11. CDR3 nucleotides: TGTGCCAGCAGTGACTACAGGGGAGATCGATCACCCCTCCACTTT. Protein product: CASSDYRGDRSPLHF.

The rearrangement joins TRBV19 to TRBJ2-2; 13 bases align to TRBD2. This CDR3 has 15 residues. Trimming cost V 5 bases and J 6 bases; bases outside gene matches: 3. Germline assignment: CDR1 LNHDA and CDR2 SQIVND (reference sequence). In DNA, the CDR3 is TGTGCCAGTAGTTTACTAGCGGGGGGGCCCGGGGAGCTGTTTTTT. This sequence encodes CASSLLAGGPGELFF.

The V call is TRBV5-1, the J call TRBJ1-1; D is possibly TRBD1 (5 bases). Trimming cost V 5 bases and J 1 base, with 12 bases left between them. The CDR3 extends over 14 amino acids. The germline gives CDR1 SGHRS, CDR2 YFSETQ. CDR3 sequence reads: CASRRTGQNTEAFF. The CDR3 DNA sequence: TGCGCCAGCAGAAGGACCGGACAGAACACTGAAGCTTTCTTT.

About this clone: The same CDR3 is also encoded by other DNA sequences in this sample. The CDR3 reads CASSPTRDTQYF. CDR3 DNA sequence: TGTGCCAGCAGTCCCACTAGAGATACGCAGTATTTT. The chain joins TRBV12-3 or TRBV12-4 to TRBJ2-3; the D gene is possibly TRBD2 (5 bases). This CDR3 contains 12 residues. Deletions cut 5 bases from V and 5 bases from J, with 8 bases between.

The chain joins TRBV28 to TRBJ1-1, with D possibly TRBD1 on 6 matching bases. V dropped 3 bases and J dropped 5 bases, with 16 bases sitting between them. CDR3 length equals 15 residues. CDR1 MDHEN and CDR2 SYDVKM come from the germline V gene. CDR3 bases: TGTGCCAGCAGTTTGATAACAGGGTTGGGGACTGAAGCTTTCTTT. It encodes CASSLITGLGTEAFF.

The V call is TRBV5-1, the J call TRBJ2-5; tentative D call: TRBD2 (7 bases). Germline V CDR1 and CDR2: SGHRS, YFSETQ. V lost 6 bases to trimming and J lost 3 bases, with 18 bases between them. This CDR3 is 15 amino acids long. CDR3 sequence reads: CASTLTGAGEETQYF. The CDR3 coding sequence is TGCGCCAGCACCCTGACAGGTGCGGGAGAAGAGACCCAGTACTTC.

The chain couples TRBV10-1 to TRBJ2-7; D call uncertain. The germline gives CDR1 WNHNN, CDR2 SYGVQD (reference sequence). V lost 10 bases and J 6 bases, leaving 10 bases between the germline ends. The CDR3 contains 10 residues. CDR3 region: CAIPPPEQYF. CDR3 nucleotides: TGCGCCATCCCTCCTCCCGAGCAGTACTTC.

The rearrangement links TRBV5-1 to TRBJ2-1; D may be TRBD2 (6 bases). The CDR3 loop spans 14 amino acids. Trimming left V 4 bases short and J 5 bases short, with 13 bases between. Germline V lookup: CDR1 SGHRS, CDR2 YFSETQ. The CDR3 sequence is CASSGAGLHNEQFF. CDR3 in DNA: TGCGCCAGCAGCGGGGCGGGACTGCACAATGAGCAGTTCTTC.

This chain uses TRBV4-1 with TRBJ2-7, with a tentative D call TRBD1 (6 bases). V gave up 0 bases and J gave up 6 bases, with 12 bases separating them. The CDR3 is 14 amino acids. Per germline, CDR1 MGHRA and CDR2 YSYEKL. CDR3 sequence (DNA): TGCGCCAGCAGCCAAGATTACAGGGTAGCCGAGCAGTACTTC. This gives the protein CASSQDYRVAEQYF.

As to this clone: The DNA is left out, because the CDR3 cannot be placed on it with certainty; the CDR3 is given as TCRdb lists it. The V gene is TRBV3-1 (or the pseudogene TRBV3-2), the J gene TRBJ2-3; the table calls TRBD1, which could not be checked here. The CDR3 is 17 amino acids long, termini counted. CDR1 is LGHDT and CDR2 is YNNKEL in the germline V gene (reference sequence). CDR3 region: CASSQEPGTVLRGTQYF.

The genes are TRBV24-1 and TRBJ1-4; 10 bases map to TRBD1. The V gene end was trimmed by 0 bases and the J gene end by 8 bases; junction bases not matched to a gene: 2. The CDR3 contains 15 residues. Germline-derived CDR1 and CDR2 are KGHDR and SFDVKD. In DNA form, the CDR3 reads TGTGCCACCAGTGATTTGAGGACAGGGGGGGAAAAACTGTTTTTT. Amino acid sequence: CATSDLRTGGEKLFF.

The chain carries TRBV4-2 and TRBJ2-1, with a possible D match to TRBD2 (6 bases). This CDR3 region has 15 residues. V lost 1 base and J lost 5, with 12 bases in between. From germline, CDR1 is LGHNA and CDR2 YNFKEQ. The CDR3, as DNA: TGTGCCAGCAGCCAAGTGTCCGGGGGAGACAATGAGCAGTTCTTC. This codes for CASSQVSGGDNEQFF.

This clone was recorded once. The chain's CDR3 is CASSPDRATNEKLFF. The CDR3, as DNA: TGCGCCAGCAGTCCGGACAGGGCGACTAATGAAAAACTGTTTTTT. The V and J genes are TRBV23-1 and TRBJ1-4; 8 nucleotides agree with TRBD1. TRBV23-1 is filed as an ORF, its function uncertain. The CDR3 runs 15 residues. With V trimmed by 4 bases and J by 2 bases, 3 bases remained unmatched.

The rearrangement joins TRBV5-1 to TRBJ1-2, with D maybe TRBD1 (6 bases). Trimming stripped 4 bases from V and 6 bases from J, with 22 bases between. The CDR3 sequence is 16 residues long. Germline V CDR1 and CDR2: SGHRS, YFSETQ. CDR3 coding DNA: TGCGCCAGCAGCACGGTCGGGGGGCCCAGAGGGGATGGCTACACCTTC. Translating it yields CASSTVGGPRGDGYTF.

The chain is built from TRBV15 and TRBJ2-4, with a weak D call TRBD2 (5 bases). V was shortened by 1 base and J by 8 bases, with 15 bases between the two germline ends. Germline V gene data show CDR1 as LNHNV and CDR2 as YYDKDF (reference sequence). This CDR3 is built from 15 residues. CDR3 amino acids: CATSRVGTVEDIQYF. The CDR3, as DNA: TGTGCCACCAGCAGAGTCGGTACGGTGGAGGACATTCAGTACTTC.

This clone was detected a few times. Written as DNA, the CDR3 is TGTGCCAGCAGCTTACGGCTAGCGGGGGCCTACGAGCAGTACTTC. Translating gives CASSLRLAGAYEQYF. This chain uses TRBV7-2 with TRBJ2-7, with 10 bases lining up with TRBD2. Germline V gene sequence: CDR1 SGHTA, CDR2 FQGNSA. The trim removed 2 bases at V and 2 bases at J, leaving 3 bases unmatched. The CDR3 contains 15 residues.

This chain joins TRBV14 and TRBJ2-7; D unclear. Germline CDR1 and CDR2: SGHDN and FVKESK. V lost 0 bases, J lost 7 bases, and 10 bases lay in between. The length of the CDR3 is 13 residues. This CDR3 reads CASSQDLRSEQYF. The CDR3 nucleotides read TGTGCCAGCAGCCAAGATCTGAGGAGTGAGCAGTACTTC.

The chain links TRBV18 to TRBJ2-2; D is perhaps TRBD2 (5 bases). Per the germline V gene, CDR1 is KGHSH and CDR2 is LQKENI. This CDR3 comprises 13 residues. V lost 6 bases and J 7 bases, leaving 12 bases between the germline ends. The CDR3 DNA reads TGTGCCAGCTCTCTGGACGGAGGCGGGGAGCTGTTTTTT. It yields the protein CASSLDGGGELFF.

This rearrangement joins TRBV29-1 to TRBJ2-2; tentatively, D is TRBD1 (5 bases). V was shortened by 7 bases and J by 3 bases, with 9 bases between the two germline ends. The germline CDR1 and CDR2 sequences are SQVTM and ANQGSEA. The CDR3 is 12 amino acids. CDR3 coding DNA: TGCAGCGCAGCGACAGACACCGGGGAGCTGTTTTTT. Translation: CSAATDTGELFF.

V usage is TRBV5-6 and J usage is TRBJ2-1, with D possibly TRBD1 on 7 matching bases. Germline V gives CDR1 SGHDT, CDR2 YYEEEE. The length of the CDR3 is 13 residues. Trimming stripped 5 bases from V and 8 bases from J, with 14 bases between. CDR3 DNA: TGTGCCAGCAGTAAGGACAGGAGGGATGAGCAGTTCTTC. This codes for CASSKDRRDEQFF.

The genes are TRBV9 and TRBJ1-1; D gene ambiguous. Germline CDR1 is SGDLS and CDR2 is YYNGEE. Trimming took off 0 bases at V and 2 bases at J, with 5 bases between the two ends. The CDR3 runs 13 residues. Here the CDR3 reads CASSVAPNTEAFF. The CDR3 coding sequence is TGTGCCAGCAGCGTAGCTCCCAACACTGAAGCTTTCTTT.

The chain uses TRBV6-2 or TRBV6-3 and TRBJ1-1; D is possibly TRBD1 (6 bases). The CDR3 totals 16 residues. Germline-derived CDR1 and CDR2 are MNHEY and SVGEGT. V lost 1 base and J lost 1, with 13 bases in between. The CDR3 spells CASSYLPGQTNTEAFF. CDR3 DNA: TGTGCCAGCAGTTACTTACCGGGACAAACGAACACTGAAGCTTTCTTT.

The CDR3 is CASSGEGLVADTQYF. DNA of the CDR3: TGTGCCAGCAGCGGAGAGGGACTAGTTGCAGATACGCAGTATTTT. This chain connects TRBV9 to TRBJ2-3; 8 nucleotides agree with TRBD2. Germline loops: CDR1 SGDLS, CDR2 YYNGEE. CDR3 length: 15 residues. With V trimmed by 3 bases and J by 4 bases, 7 bases remained unmatched.

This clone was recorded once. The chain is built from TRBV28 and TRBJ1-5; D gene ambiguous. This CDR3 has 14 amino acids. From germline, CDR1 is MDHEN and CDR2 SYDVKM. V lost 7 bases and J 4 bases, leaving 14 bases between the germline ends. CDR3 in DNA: TGTGCCAGCACGGGAGGGTTCGGAAATCAGCCCCAGCATTTT. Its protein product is CASTGGFGNQPQHF.